The 7 T cell receptor beta chains given below trace back to one sample, sequenced in a study of cytomegalovirus exposure and HLA in healthy donors. This PCR relied on a set of 60 Vbeta primers and 13 Jbeta primers. Here immunoSEQ multiplex PCR was the method, and the copy in TCRdb shows in-frame clones only, minus some. The sample has around 160,000 clones, just under 75% seen once. The sample comprised PBMCs. These TCRs come from a woman under 30 in good health and CMV-seronegative.

This clone was detected only once. The same CDR3 also results from other DNA sequences found in this sample. This chain uses TRBV18 with TRBJ2-7, with D possibly being TRBD1 (5 bases). Germline V gives CDR1 KGHSH, CDR2 LQKENI. Deletions cut 0 bases from V and 2 bases from J, with 17 bases between. The CDR3 runs 17 residues. The CDR3 coding sequence is TGTGCCAGCTCACCACCGGTAGGACATCCGAAGGCCTACGAGCAGTACTTC. Translation: CASSPPVGHPKAYEQYF.

This clone has just a few counts. The chain carries TRBV6-1 and TRBJ1-5; no reliable D call. The CDR3 spans 14 residues. Looked up from germline, CDR1 is MNHNS and CDR2 is SASEGT. Deletions cut 9 bases from V and 5 bases from J, with 17 bases between. This chain's CDR3 is CASNEASPYQPQHF. CDR3 DNA: TGTGCCAGTAACGAGGCCAGCCCCTATCAGCCCCAGCATTTT.

V and J are TRBV5-1 and TRBJ2-1; TRBD2 agrees at 14 bases. V lost 1 base and J lost 3; bases outside the gene matches: 15. The germline V gene encodes CDR1 SGHRS and CDR2 YFSETQ. The CDR3 is 21 amino acids. CDR3 in DNA: TGCGCCAGCAGCTTGTTCCCCTCGGGGACTAGCGGGGGAGGGTTCTACAATGAGCAGTTCTTC. As protein: CASSLFPSGTSGGGFYNEQFF.

The chain joins TRBV28 to TRBJ1-2; TRBD1 is a possible D gene (5 bases). Germline V gene lookup returns CDR1 MDHEN and CDR2 SYDVKM. The CDR3 spans 15 residues. The V end lost 2 bases, the J end lost 0 bases, and 10 bases lay between the germline ends. CDR3 DNA sequence: TGTGCCAGCAGTTTACCCGGACATCCTAACTATGGCTACACCTTC. This codes for CASSLPGHPNYGYTF.

The chain recombines TRBV19 with TRBJ1-1; D not certain. The germline V gene has CDR1 LNHDA and CDR2 SQIVND (reference sequence). Trimming left V 2 bases short and J 7 bases short, with 14 bases between. This CDR3 spans 14 amino acids. CDR3: CASSISGYDNEAFF. DNA for the CDR3: TGTGCCAGTAGTATATCGGGGTATGATAATGAAGCTTTCTTT.

The V call is TRBV7-2, the J call TRBJ2-3, with TRBD2 identical over 11 bases. V dropped 5 bases and J dropped 2; count of bases not matched to a gene: 15. Germline V gene data show CDR1 as SGHTA and CDR2 as FQGNSA. The CDR3 consists of 19 residues. CDR3 nucleotide sequence: TGTGCCAGCAGCCCTTCCCCCGGGACTAGCGGAGTACTCACAGATACGCAGTATTTT. Its translation: CASSPSPGTSGVLTDTQYF.

This rearrangement joins TRBV18 to TRBJ1-1; 7 positions agree with TRBD1. CDR1 and CDR2 from the germline V gene are KGHSH and LQKENI. V lost 3 bases, J lost 3 bases, and 16 bases stayed unmatched. This CDR3 has 18 amino acids. The CDR3 is CASSPYQTGAGGDTEAFF. CDR3 DNA sequence: TGTGCCAGCTCACCTTATCAAACAGGGGCGGGTGGGGACACTGAAGCTTTCTTT.